This entry is about one TCR beta chain. Its antigen target is currently unknown. Base qualities are missing; no much larger clone stands one base away. Collaborating institutions collected whole blood in K2EDTA tubes following their own protocols. For TCRbeta analysis, collaborators shipped samples as frozen whole blood, isolated PBMCs, or DNA extracted from either of those sample types. The record originates from a study of blood T cell repertoires in COVID-19 (dated by TCRdb to 2020 to 2022). Regarding the study in general: The collaborator samples originated in the United States, Italy and Spain and spanned the acute and convalescent phases of COVID-19. The repertoires were released in a freely available public database meant as a resource for research on the immune response to SARS-CoV-2. The samples were drawn from two sources: the first 160 participants of the ongoing ImmuneRACE study, and fewer than 1,500 subjects contributed by 6 global collaborators. The material from the prospective study consisted of cDNA or gDNA derived from T cells, B-cell-depleted T cells, or PBMCs. The dataset comprised deeply sampled blood TCRbeta repertoires from subjects exposed to, actively infected with, or recovered from COVID-19. Nearly every sample came with metadata listing a de-identified subject ID, COVID-19 status, age in years and sex. HLA class I and class II types, where available, came from metadata supplied by the sample provider rather than from assay-based typing. Study-level results and caveats: Clinical and demographic metadata were provided uncurated, with the amount varying by source and participant.

TCRbeta CDR3 regions were amplified from genomic DNA by means of the immunoSEQ Assay, a bias-controlled multiplex PCR. The original methods were these. Nucleated cell counts per sample were estimated from amplification of reference gene primers within the assay. To quantify the absolute abundance of each unique TCRbeta CDR3 rearrangement, sequence reads were collapsed and filtered. For each sample, productive Simpson clonality was calculated as the square root of Simpson's diversity index over productive rearrangements. The source is immuneACCESS, and TCRdb retained only in-frame sequences with V and J called. Part of the clones is not carried over; for the studies checked, unresolved V genes explain less than half of this, and the remainder is unexplained. V, J and clone size are those of that table, while D and trimming were read from the DNA. The sample profile shows 240,000 or so clones; approximately 80% of them were found once. The top ten clonotypes cover around 9.9% of the sample.

The receptor comes from a woman aged 80 or over with acute or convalescent COVID-19. Sequences were obtained from peripheral blood.

The CDR3 protein is CASSLVIKTGTAFTDTQYF. The nucleotide sequence is given as TGTGCCAGCAGCTTGGTTATAAAAACCGGGACAGCCTTCACAGATACGCAGTATTTT. The V gene is TRBV5-6 and the J gene is TRBJ2-3, with 7 central nucleotides matching TRBD1. In the germline V gene, CDR1 corresponds to SGHDT and CDR2 to YYEEEE. The germline V and J ends show losses of 0 bases and 2 bases respectively, and no gene match explains 15 bases of the junction. The CDR3 goes from the cysteine to the phenylalanine over 19 residues. Kept here is only the CDR3 DNA, which spans 57 bases and is read in frame from base 1.